This T cell receptor (beta chain) originates from a study of blood T cell repertoires in COVID-19 (dated by TCRdb to 2020 to 2021). With respect to the entire study: Samples from collaborators originated in the United States, Italy and Spain and spanned both the acute and convalescent phases of COVID-19. Samples came from the ongoing ImmuneRACE study (first 160 participants) plus 1,254 subjects from 6 global collaborators. Where HLA class I and class II types were available, the types were taken from metadata supplied by the sample provider, not from assay-based typing. Deeply sampled blood TCRbeta repertoires from subjects exposed to, actively infected with, or recovered from COVID-19 were included in the dataset. A freely available public database, intended as a resource for researchers studying the immune response to SARS-CoV-2, is where the repertoires were released. A de-identified subject ID, COVID-19 status, age in years and sex were almost always included in the sample metadata. The material from the prospective study consisted of cDNA or gDNA derived from T cells, B-cell-depleted T cells, or PBMCs.

Via the germline V gene, CDR1 is SGHDT and CDR2 YYEEEE. Reading from cysteine to valine, the CDR3 counts 15 amino acids. Only the CDR3 part of the read is kept: 45 bases, read in frame from the first base. Here V drops 5 bases and J drops 2 bases, and the junction holds 8 bases not matched to any gene. What the work shows at the level of the full study, not this receptor alone: Clinical and demographic metadata were provided uncurated, with the amount varying by source and participant.

To note about this clone: Its antigen remains undetermined. Base quality data are lacking; no much larger clone is found one base away.

The immunoSEQ Assay, a bias-controlled multiplex PCR, was used to amplify TCRbeta CDR3 regions from genomic DNA. Turning to the authors' computational methods: Within the assay, amplification of reference gene primers was used to estimate how many nucleated cells each sample contained. Sequence reads were collapsed and filtered to measure the absolute abundance of every unique TCRbeta CDR3 rearrangement. For each sample, productive Simpson clonality was calculated as the square root of Simpson's diversity index over productive rearrangements. In TCRdb, the immuneACCESS table is reduced to in-frame sequences with V and J assigned. These tables do not hold every clone; where another copy was compared, an unresolved V gene accounts for under half, and the others remain unexplained. The V and J calls and clone size were taken over from that table, and D and trimming were inferred from the DNA. The sample table contains about 70,000 clones; only one count was recorded for 88% of them. The ten top clones hold about 1.5% of the sample.

Each collaborating institution followed its own protocols to collect whole blood in K2EDTA tubes. For TCRbeta analysis, collaborators shipped samples in one of three forms: frozen whole blood, isolated PBMCs, or DNA extracted from either of those sample types. Sample: peripheral blood. The chain uses TRBV5-6 and TRBJ2-7, with 9 middle bases fitting TRBD2. This clonotype was obtained from a human donor in a cohort sampled during active COVID-19. The sequence in DNA is TGTGCCAGCAGGACTCTCGCGGGAGGGACCTACGAGCAGTACGTC. It translates as CASRTLAGGTYEQYV.